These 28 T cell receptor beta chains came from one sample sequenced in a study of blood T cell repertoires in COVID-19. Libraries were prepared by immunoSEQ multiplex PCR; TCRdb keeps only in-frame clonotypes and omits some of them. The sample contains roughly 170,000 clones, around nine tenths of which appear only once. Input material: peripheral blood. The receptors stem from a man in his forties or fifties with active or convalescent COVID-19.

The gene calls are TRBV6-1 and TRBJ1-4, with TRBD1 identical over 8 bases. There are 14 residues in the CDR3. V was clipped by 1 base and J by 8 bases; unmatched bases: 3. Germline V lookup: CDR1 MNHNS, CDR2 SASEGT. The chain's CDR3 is CASSEGQGNEKLFF. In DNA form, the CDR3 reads TGTGCCAGCAGTGAAGGACAGGGGAACGAAAAACTGTTTTTT.

CDR3 loop: CASSLDRSPDTQYF. The CDR3 region has the DNA TGTGCCAGCAGCTTGGACAGGAGCCCAGATACGCAGTATTTT. The chain uses TRBV7-3 and TRBJ2-3, with 7 nucleotides matching TRBD1. Germline values: CDR1 SGHTA, CDR2 FQGTGA. There are 14 residues in the CDR3. The junction had 4 bases not matched to a gene; V was cut back by 3 bases and J by 4 bases.

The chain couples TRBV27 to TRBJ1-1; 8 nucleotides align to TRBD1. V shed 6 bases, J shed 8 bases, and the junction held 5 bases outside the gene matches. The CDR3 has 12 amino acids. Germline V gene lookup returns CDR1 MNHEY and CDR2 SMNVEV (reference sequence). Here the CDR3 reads CASRSGQGEAFF. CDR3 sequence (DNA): TGTGCCAGCAGATCAGGACAGGGAGAAGCTTTCTTT.

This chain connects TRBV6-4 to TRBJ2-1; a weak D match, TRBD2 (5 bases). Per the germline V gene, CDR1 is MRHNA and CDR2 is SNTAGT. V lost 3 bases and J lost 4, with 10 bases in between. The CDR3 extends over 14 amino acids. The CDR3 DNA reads TGTGCCAGCAGTGAGATGAGCGGTTACAATGAGCAGTTCTTC. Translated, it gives CASSEMSGYNEQFF.

The CDR3 protein is CAWSRQMGTEAFF. The CDR3 bases are TGTGCCTGGAGTCGACAGATGGGCACTGAAGCTTTCTTT. V and J are TRBV30 and TRBJ1-1; perhaps TRBD1 as D (5 bases). The CDR3 length is 13 residues. Between the trimmed V and J ends, which lost 2 bases and 4 bases, there was a span of 11 bases. Per germline, CDR1 GTSNPN and CDR2 SVGIG (reference sequence).

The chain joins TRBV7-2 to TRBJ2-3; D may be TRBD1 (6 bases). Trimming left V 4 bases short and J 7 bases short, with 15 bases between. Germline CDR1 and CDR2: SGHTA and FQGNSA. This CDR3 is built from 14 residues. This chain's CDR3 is CASSSGVLRNTQYF. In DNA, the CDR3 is TGTGCCAGCAGCTCAGGGGTTTTGCGGAATACGCAGTATTTT.

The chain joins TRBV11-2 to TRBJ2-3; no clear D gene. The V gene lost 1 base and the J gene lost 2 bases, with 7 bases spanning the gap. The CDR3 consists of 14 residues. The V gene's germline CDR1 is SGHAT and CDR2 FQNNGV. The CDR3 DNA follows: TGTGCCAGCAGCTTAGGCGCGCCCACAGATACGCAGTATTTT. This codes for CASSLGAPTDTQYF.

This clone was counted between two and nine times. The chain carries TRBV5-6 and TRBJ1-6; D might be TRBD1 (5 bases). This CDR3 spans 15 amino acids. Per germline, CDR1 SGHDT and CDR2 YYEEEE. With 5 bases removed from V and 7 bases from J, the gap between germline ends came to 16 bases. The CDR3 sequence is CASSSDLGENSPLHF. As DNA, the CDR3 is TGTGCCAGCAGTTCTGACTTAGGGGAAAATTCACCCCTCCACTTT.

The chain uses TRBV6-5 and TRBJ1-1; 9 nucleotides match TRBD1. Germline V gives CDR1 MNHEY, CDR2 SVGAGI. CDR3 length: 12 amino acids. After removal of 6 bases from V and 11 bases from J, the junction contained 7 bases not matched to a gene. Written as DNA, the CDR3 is TGTGCCAGCAGGTTCACAGGGGGCATGGCTTTCTTT. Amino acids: CASRFTGGMAFF.

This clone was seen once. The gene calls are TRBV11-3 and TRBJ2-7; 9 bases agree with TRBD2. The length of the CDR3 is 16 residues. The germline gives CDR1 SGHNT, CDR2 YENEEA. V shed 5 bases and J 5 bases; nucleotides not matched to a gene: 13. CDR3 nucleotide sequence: TGTGCCAGCAGCGCGGATCCGGGACTAGCAACCCACGAGCAGTACTTC. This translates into CASSADPGLATHEQYF.

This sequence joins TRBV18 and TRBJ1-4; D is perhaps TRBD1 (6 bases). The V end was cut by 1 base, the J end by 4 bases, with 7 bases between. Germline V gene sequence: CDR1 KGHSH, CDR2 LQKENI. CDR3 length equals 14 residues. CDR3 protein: CASSPRDNNEKLFF. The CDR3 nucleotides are TGTGCCAGCTCACCACGGGACAATAATGAAAAACTGTTTTTT.

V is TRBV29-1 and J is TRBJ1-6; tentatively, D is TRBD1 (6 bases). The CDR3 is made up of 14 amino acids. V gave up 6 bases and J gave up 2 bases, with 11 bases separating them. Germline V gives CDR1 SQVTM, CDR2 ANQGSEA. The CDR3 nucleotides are TGCAGCGTCGCCAGGACAGCCTATAATTCACCCCTCCACTTT. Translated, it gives CSVARTAYNSPLHF. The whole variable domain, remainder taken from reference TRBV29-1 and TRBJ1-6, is SAVISQKPSRDICQRGTSLTIQCQVDSQVTMMFWYRQQPGQSLTLIATANQGSEATYESGFVIDKFPISRPNLTFSTLTVSNMSPEDSSIYLCSVARTAYNSPLHFGNGTRLTVT.

The CDR3 region is CASSVVEGYNEQFF. Written as DNA, the CDR3 is TGTGCCAGCAGCGTAGTTGAGGGCTACAATGAGCAGTTCTTC. The V call is TRBV9, the J call TRBJ2-1, with D possibly being TRBD2 (5 bases). Deletions cut 0 bases from V and 3 bases from J, with 7 bases between. From germline, CDR1 is SGDLS and CDR2 YYNGEE. This CDR3 contains 14 residues. Full variable domain (remainder filled in from reference TRBV9 and TRBJ2-1): DSGVTQTPKHLITATGQRVTLRCSPRSGDLSVYWYQQSLDQGLQFLIQYYNGEERAKGNILERFSAQQFPDLHSELNLSSLELGDSALYFCASSVVEGYNEQFFGPGTRLTVL.

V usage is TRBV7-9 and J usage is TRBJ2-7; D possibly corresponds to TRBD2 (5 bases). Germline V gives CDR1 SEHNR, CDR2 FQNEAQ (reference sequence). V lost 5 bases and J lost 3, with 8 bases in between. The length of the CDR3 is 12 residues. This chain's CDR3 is CASSPEGYEQYF. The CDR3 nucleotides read TGTGCCAGCAGCCCAGAGGGCTACGAGCAGTACTTC.

The CDR3 DNA reads TGTGCCAGCAGCCGATTTCGGACTAGCGGGGGGGAAATTAAAAGCGGGGAGCTGTTTTTT. Translated, it gives CASSRFRTSGGEIKSGELFF. V usage is TRBV21-1 and J usage is TRBJ2-2; the table's D call TRBD2 went unverified against the DNA. TRBV21-1 is given as a pseudogene. This CDR3 is built from 20 residues.

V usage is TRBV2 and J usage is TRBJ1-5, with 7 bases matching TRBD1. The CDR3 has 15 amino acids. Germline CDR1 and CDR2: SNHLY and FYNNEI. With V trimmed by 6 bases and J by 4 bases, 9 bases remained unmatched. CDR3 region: CASRGNRGTNQPQHF. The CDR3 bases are TGTGCCAGCAGGGGGAACAGGGGTACGAATCAGCCCCAGCATTTT.

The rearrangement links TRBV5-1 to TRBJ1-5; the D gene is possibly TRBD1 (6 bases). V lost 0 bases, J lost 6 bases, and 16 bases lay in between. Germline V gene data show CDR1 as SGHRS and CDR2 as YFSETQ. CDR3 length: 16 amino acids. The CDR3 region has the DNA TGCGCCAGCAGCTTGGAGCAGGGGAGGGCCGGTCAGCCCCAGCATTTT. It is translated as CASSLEQGRAGQPQHF.

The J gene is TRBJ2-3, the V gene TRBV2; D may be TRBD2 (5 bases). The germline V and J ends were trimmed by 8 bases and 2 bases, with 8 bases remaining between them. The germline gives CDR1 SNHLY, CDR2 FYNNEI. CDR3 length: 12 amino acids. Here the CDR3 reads CASRSDTDTQYF. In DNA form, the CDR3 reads TGTGCCAGCCGTAGCGACACAGATACGCAGTATTTT.

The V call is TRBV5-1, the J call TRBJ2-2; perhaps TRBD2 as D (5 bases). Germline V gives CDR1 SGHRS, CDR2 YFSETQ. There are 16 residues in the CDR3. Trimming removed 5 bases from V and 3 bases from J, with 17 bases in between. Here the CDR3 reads CASSFSGVRDTGELFF. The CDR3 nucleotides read TGCGCCAGCAGTTTTTCCGGGGTTAGAGACACCGGGGAGCTGTTTTTT.

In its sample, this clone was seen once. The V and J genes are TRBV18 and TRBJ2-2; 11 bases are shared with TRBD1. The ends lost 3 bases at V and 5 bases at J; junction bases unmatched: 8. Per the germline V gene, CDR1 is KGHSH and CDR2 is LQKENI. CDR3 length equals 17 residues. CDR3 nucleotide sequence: TGTGCCAGCTCACCCTCAGCCGGGACAGGGGGAACCGGGGAGCTGTTTTTT. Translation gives CASSPSAGTGGTGELFF.

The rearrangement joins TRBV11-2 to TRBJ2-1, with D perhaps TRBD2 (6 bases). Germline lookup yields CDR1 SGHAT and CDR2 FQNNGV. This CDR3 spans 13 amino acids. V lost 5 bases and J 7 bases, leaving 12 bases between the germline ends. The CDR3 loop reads CASSTGGGNEQFF. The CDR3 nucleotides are TGTGCCAGCAGCACCGGCGGAGGGAATGAGCAGTTCTTC.

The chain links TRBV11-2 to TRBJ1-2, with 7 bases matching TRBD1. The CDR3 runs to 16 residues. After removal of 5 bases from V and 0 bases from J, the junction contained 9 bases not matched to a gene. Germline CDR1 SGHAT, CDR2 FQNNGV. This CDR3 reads CASSQGGLGPNYGYTF. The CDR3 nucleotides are TGTGCCAGCAGCCAGGGGGGTTTAGGGCCTAACTATGGCTACACCTTC.

In DNA, the CDR3 is TGCGCCAGCAGCTTGGCCGGGACAGGGTCTTGGGAGCAGTACTTC. Protein product: CASSLAGTGSWEQYF. The chain recombines TRBV5-1 with TRBJ2-7, with TRBD1 identical over 9 bases. Germline V gene lookup returns CDR1 SGHRS and CDR2 YFSETQ. The CDR3 totals 15 residues. Trimming cost V 0 bases and J 7 bases; bases outside gene matches: 8.

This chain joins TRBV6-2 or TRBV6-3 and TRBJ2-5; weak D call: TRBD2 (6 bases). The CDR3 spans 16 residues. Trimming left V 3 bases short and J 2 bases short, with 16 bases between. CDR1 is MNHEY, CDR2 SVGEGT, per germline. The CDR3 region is CASSYLSRGKQETQYF. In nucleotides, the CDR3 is TGTGCCAGCAGTTATTTATCGCGGGGAAAACAAGAGACCCAGTACTTC.

CDR3 loop: CASGQGQRQPQHF. Here the CDR3 DNA reads TGTGCCAGCGGACAGGGCCAGCGCCAGCCCCAGCATTTT. The rearrangement uses TRBV19 and TRBJ1-5; 8 bases agree with TRBD1. Germline lookup yields CDR1 LNHDA and CDR2 SQIVND (reference sequence). CDR3 length: 13 residues. Trimming cost V 9 bases and J 7 bases; bases outside gene matches: 8.

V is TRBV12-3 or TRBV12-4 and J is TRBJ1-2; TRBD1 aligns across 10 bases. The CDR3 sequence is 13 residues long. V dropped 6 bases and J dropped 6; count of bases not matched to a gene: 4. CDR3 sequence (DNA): TGTGCCAGCAGCGATGGGACAGGGGATGGCTACACCTTC. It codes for CASSDGTGDGYTF.

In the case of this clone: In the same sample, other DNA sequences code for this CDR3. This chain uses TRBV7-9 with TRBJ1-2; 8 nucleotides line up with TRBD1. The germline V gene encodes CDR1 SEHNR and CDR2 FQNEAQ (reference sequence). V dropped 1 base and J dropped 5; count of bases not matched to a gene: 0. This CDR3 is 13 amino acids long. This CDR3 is CASSLGQGYGYTF. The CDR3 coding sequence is TGTGCCAGCAGCTTAGGACAGGGGTATGGCTACACCTTC.

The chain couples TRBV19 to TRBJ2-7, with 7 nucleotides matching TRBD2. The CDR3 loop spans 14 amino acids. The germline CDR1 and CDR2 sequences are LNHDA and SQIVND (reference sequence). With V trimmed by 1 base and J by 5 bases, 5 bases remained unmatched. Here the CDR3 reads CASSIGPGGHEQYF. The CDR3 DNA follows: TGTGCCAGTAGTATAGGACCGGGAGGCCACGAGCAGTACTTC.